This T cell receptor (beta chain) was captured by sequencing in a study of lymphopenia after photon versus proton radiotherapy. A note on this clone: Its antigen is unidentified.

The study, taken as a whole, reports: In patients who died, overall survival fell as post-nadir TCR diversity dropped more. Survival link was tested only in deceased patients; proton benefit remains a possibility. Oligoclonal CD8+ Temra expansion after nadir drove photon patients' diversity drop. Photon-treated patients lost naive T cells and TCR diversity; proton-treated stayed stable.

Here immunoSEQ multiplex PCR was the method, and the copy in TCRdb shows in-frame clones only, minus some. Of approximately 66,000 clones detected, around 87% appear once; the ten largest clones hold less than 2.5%. CDR3 size: 14 residues. Germline V gene lookup returns CDR1 SGHRS and CDR2 YFSETQ. V was pared by 3 bases and J by 4 bases, with 13 bases between. Material: peripheral blood, obtained from a patient treated with photon-based radiotherapy. V gene TRBV5-1 combines with J gene TRBJ1-1, with D perhaps TRBD1 (5 bases). This receptor was taken from a man aged 35 to 55 with gastric cancer. The CDR3 region has the DNA TGCGCCAGCAGCTCAGGGTCCCTAGGCACTGAAGCTTTCTTT. Amino acid sequence: CASSSGSLGTEAFF.